The T cell receptor (beta chain) described here comes from a study of blood T cells in healthy people across ages. In regard to this clonotype: Its antigen is not identified.

Then a second PCR, running roughly 6 to 11 cycles, was carried out with a sample-barcoded 5' primer and a J-beta primer mix. Each cDNA molecule, via a template-switch adaptor with 12 random nucleotides, was tagged. TCRdb ran MiXCR on the 5' RACE reads and lists one entry per CDR3 protein. The sample has approximately 940,000 distinct CDR3 sequences; roughly 52% are singletons. Sample donors were healthy Caucasian individuals that came from Russia, aged 6 to 90. Study-level results: Shifts in expanded clonotypes may have been confounded by donor CMV status, which was unknown.

CDR1 and CDR2 (germline): SQVTM, ANQGSEA. The CDR3 totals 13 residues. Trimming at V came to 5 bases and at J to 3 bases, leaving 4 bases not matched to a gene. The receptor's source is a man under 40 in good health. Sequenced input: blood. The chain recombines TRBV29-1 with TRBJ1-5; the match to TRBD1 covers 7 bases. The CDR3 reads CSVLQGNNQPQHF. CDR3 nucleotide sequence: TGCAGCGTTCTACAGGGGAACAATCAGCCCCAGCATTTT.